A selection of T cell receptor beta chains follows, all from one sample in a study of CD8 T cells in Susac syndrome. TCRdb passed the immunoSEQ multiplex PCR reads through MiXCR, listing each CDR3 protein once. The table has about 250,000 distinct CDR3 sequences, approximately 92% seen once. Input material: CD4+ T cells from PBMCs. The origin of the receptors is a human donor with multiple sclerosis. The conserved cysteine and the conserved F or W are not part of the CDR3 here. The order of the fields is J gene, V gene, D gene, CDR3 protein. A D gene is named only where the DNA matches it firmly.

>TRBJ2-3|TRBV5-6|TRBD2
ASSLYLAGMGTDTQY
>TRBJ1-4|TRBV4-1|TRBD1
ASSQGQGVGEKLF
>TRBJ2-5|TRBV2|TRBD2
ASRLRLAGRTETQY
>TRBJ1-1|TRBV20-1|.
SLAATRGGTEAF
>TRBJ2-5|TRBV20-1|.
SARKDWGQETQY
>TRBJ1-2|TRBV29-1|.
SVEEGDRYGYT
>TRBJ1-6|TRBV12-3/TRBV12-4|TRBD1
ASSKSTGYNSPLH
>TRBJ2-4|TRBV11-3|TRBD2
ASSVGLAENIQY
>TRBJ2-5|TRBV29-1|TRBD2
SDLAGETQY
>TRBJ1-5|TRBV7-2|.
ASSRSAYSNQPQH
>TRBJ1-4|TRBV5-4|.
ASSFGRAGLNEKLF
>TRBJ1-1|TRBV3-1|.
ASSQVITEAF
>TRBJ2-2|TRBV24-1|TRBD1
ATSDQDRGDGELF
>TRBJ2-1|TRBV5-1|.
ASSRLPEADNEQF
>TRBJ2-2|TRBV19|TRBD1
ASIDRGLPTNTGELF
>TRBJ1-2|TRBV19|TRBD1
ASTQQGAGYGYT
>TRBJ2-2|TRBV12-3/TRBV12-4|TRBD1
ASSFPGQGAISDTGELF
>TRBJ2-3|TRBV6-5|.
ASSYSGTSTDTQY
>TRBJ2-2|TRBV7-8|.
ASSHRARNTGELF
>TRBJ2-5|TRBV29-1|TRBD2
SVVGGSGETQY
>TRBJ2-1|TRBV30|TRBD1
AWSPTTGGRYNEQF
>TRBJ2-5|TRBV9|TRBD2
ASSVAPGGAGQETQY
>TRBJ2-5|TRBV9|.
ASSVGPPGVQETQY
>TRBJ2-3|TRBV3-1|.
ASSQERVRTDTQY
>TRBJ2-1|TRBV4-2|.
ASSQEQGPSRYEQF
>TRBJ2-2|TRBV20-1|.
SARGVGPDGELF